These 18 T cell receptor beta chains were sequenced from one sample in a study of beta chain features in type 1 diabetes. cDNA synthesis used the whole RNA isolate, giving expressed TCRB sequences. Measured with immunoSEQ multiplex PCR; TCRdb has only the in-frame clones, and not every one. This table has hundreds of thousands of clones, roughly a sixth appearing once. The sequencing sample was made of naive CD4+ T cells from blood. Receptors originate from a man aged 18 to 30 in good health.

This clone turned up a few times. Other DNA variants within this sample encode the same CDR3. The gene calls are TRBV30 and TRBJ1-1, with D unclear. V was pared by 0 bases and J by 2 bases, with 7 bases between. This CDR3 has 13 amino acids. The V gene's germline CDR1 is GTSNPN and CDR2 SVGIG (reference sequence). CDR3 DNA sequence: TGTGCCTGGAGTGTAAACCTCAACACTGAAGCTTTCTTT. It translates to CAWSVNLNTEAFF.

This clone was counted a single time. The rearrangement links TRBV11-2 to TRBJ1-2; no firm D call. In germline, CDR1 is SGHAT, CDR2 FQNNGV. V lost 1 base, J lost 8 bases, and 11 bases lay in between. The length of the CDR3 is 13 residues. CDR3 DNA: TGTGCCAGCAGCTTAGGTGCAGGCGACGGCTACACCTTC. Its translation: CASSLGAGDGYTF.

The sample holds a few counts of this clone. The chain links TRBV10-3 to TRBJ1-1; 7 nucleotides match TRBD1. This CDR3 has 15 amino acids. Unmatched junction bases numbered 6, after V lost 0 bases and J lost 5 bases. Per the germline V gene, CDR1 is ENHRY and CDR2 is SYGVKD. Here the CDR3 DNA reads TGTGCCATCAGTGAGTCGATGACAGGGCGGACTGAAGCTTTCTTT. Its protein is CAISESMTGRTEAFF.

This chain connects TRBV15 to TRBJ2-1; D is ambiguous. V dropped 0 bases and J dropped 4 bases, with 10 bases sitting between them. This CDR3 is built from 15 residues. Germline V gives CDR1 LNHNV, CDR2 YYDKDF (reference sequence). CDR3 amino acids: CATSRDVADYNEQFF. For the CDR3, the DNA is TGTGCCACCAGCAGAGATGTCGCGGATTACAATGAGCAGTTCTTC.

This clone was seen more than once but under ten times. CDR3 residues: CASRFETGVGTEAFF. The CDR3 nucleotides read TGTGCCAGCAGATTCGAGACAGGGGTAGGGACTGAAGCTTTCTTT. The chain couples TRBV6-6 to TRBJ1-1; 8 bases map to TRBD1. V dropped 6 bases and J dropped 5; count of bases not matched to a gene: 11. The CDR3 runs to 15 residues. CDR1 is MNHNY, CDR2 SVGAGI, per germline (reference sequence).

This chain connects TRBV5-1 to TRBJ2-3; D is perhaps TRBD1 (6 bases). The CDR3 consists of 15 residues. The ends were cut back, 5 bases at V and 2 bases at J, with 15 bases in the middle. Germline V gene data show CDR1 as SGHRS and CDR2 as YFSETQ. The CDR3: CASSPTGRFTDTQYF. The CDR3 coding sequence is TGCGCCAGCAGTCCGACAGGCCGTTTCACAGATACGCAGTATTTT.

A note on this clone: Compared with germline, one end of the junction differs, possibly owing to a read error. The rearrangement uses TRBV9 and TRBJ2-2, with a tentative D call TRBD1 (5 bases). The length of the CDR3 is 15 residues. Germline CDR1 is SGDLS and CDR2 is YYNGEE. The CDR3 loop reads CASSARVTKTGELFF. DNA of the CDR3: TGTGCCAGCAGCGCCAGGGTAACGAAGACCGGGGAGCTGTTTTTT.

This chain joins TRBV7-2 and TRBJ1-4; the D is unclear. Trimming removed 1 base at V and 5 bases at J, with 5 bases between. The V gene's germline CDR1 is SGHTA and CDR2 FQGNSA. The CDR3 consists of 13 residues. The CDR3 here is CASSLDWNEKLFF. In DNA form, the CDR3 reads TGTGCCAGCAGCTTAGATTGGAATGAAAAACTGTTTTTT.

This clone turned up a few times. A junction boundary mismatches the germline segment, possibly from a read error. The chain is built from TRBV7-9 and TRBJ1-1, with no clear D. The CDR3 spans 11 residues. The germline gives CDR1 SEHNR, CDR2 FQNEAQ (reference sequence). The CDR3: CASSLASTWDF. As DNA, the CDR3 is TGTGCCAGCAGCTTAGCGTCGACATGGGACTTT.

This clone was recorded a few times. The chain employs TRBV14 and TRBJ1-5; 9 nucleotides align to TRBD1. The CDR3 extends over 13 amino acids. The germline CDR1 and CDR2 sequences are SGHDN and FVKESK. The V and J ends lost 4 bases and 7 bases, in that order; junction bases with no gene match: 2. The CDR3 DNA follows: TGTGCCAGCAGCCGGGACAGGGCCCAGCCCCAGCATTTT. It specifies CASSRDRAQPQHF. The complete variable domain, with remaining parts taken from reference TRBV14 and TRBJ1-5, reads EAGVTQFPSHSVIEKGQTVTLRCDPISGHDNLYWYRRVMGKEIKFLLHFVKESKQDESGMPNNRFLAERTGGTYSTLKVQPAELEDSGVYFCASSRDRAQPQHFGDGTRLSIL.

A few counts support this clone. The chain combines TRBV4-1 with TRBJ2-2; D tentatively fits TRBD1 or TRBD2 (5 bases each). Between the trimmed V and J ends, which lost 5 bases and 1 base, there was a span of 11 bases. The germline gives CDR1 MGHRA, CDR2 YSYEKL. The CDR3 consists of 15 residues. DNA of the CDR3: TGCGCCAGCAGCGGGACGGAAGAGAACACCGGGGAGCTGTTTTTT. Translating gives CASSGTEENTGELFF.

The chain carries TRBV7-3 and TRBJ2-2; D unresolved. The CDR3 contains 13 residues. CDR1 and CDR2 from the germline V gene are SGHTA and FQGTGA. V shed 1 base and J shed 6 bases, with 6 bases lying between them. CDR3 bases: TGTGCCAGCAGCTTAAGTGAGGCCGGGGAGCTGTTTTTT. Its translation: CASSLSEAGELFF.

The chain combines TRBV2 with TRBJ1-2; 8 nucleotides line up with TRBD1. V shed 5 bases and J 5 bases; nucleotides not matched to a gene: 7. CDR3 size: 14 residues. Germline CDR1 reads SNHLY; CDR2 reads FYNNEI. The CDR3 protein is CASSRTGKPYGYTF. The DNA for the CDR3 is TGTGCCAGCAGTAGGACAGGGAAACCATATGGCTACACCTTC.

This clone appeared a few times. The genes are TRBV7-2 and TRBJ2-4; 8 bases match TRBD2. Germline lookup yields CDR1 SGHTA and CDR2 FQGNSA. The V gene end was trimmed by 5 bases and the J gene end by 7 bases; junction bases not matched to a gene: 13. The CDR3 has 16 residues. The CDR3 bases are TGTGCCAGCAGCAGCCATAGCGGGAATGGAGGGAACATTCAGTACTTC. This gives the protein CASSSHSGNGGNIQYF. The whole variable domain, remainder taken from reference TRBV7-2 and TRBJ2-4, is GAGVSQSPSNKVTEKGKDVELRCDPISGHTALYWYRQSLGQGLEFLIYFQGNSAPDKSGLPSDRFSAERTGGSVSTLTIQRTQQEDSAVYLCASSSHSGNGGNIQYFGAGTRLSVL.

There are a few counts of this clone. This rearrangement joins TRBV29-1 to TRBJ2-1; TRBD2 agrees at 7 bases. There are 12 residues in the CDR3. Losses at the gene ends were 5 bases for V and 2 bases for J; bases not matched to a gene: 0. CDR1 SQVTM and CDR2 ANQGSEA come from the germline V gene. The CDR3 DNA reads TGCAGCGTTCGGGAGGCCTACAATGAGCAGTTCTTC. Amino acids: CSVREAYNEQFF.

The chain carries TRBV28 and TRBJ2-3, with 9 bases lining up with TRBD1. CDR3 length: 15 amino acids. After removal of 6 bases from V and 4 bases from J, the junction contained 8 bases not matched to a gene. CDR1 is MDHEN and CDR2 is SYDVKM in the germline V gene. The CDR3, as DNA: TGTGCCAGCAGCAGGGGACAGGGCTTCCCAGATACGCAGTATTTT. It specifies CASSRGQGFPDTQYF.

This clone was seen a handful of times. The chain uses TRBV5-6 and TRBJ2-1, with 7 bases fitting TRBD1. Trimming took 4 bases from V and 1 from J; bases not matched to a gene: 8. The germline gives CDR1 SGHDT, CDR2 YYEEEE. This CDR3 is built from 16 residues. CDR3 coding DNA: TGTGCCAGCAGCCTGCCACAGGGGCGATCCTACAATGAGCAGTTCTTC. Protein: CASSLPQGRSYNEQFF.

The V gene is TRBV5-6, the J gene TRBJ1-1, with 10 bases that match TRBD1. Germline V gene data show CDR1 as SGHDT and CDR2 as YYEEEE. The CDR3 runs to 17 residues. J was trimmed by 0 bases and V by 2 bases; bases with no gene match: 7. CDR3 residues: CASSLGTGVRMNTEAFF. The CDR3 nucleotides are TGTGCCAGCAGCTTAGGGACAGGGGTTCGGATGAACACTGAAGCTTTCTTT.